The present entry profiles one TCR beta chain with its context. Trimming removed 6 bases at V and 2 bases at J, with 8 bases between. The germline CDR1 and CDR2 sequences are SNHLY and FYNNEI. The CDR3 covers 12 residues. This entry belongs to a study of blood T cell repertoires in COVID-19. Study information: The United States, Italy and Spain were the sources of the acute and convalescent COVID-19 samples. Nucleic acid was either cDNA or gDNA, and it came from T cells, B-cell-depleted T cells, or PBMCs.

The protocol was immunoSEQ multiplex PCR, while the TCRdb copy is restricted to in-frame clones and leaves out a portion. The data hold over 90,000 clones, with roughly nine tenths observed a single time. The chain joins TRBV2 to TRBJ2-7; D call uncertain. The material sequenced was peripheral blood. The clonotype comes from a woman in her fifties or sixties with acute or convalescent COVID-19. The CDR3 nucleotides are TGTGCCAGCAGCCCCTCCCCCTACGAGCAGTACTTC. It translates to CASSPSPYEQYF.